The rows below give T cell receptor beta chains drawn from one sample of a study of tumor-infiltrating lymphocytes in oesophageal squamous cell carcinoma. One entry per CDR3 protein, called by TCRdb with MiXCR from the PCR reads. The sample has fewer than 20,000 distinct CDR3 sequences, about 50% seen once; the top ten hold less than 55%. Sequences were obtained from normal esophageal tissue next to the tumor. The receptors stem from a female donor with esophageal squamous cell carcinoma. CDR3s include the opening cysteine and the closing phenylalanine or tryptophan. The D gene is left open where the match is weak. A row's size may be missing; if present it is once, few, many or a size class.

abundance: medium-sized
d_gene: .
j_gene: TRBJ2-1
v_gene: TRBV7-9
CDR3aa: CASSRLGQLTYNEQFF
CDR3nt: TGTGCCAGCAGCCGCCTAGGGCAGCTGACCTACAATGAGCAGTTCTTC

abundance: many
d_gene: TRBD1
j_gene: TRBJ2-2
v_gene: TRBV5-1
CDR3aa: CASIGGAGQAGELFF
CDR3nt: TGCGCCAGCATAGGGGGCGCGGGTCAGGCCGGGGAGCTGTTTTTT

abundance: many
d_gene: TRBD2
j_gene: TRBJ2-5
v_gene: TRBV5-3
CDR3aa: CARSLAAGGPSCVETQYF
CDR3nt: TGTGCCAGAAGCTTGGCGGCGGGAGGGCCCTCGTGTGTGGAGACCCAGTACTTC

abundance: many
d_gene: TRBD2
j_gene: TRBJ2-3
v_gene: TRBV6-6
CDR3aa: CASSYGTSGGTDTQYF
CDR3nt: TGTGCCAGCAGTTACGGGACTAGCGGGGGAACAGATACGCAGTATTTT

abundance: .
d_gene: TRBD2
j_gene: TRBJ2-5
v_gene: TRBV6-2/TRBV6-3
CDR3aa: CASRGGTSGRETQYF
CDR3nt: TGTGCCAGCAGGGGGGGGACTAGCGGGAGAGAGACCCAGTACTTC

abundance: .
d_gene: .
j_gene: TRBJ2-1
v_gene: TRBV27
CDR3aa: CASSFSPINEQFF
CDR3nt: TGTGCCAGCAGTTTCTCTCCTATAAATGAGCAGTTCTTC

abundance: .
d_gene: .
j_gene: TRBJ2-1
v_gene: TRBV7-2
CDR3aa: CASSLVPGRYNEQFF
CDR3nt: TGTGCCAGCAGCTTAGTCCCAGGGAGGTACAATGAGCAGTTCTTC

abundance: many
d_gene: .
j_gene: TRBJ2-1
v_gene: TRBV10-3
CDR3aa: CAISELRRPKGDEQFF
CDR3nt: TGTGCCATCAGTGAGTTACGTCGACCCAAGGGCGATGAGCAGTTCTTC

abundance: many
d_gene: .
j_gene: TRBJ1-6
v_gene: TRBV6-1
CDR3aa: CASGGIHSPLHF
CDR3nt: TGTGCCAGCGGCGGGATTCATTCACCCCTCCACTTT

abundance: medium-sized
d_gene: .
j_gene: TRBJ2-3
v_gene: TRBV7-6
CDR3aa: CASSSGDFRTDTQYF
CDR3nt: TGTGCCAGCAGCTCAGGCGACTTTCGCACAGATACGCAGTATTTT

abundance: many
d_gene: TRBD1
j_gene: TRBJ1-3
v_gene: TRBV6-1
CDR3aa: CASSSDRRLLSGNTIYF
CDR3nt: TGTGCCAGCAGTTCGGACAGGCGGCTCCTCTCTGGAAACACCATATATTTT

abundance: .
d_gene: .
j_gene: TRBJ1-3
v_gene: TRBV7-2
CDR3aa: CASSFFGAVGNTIYF
CDR3nt: TGTGCCAGCAGCTTCTTCGGCGCGGTTGGAAACACCATATATTTT

abundance: .
d_gene: TRBD1
j_gene: TRBJ2-7
v_gene: TRBV7-6
CDR3aa: CASSRDRGYEQYF
CDR3nt: TGTGCCAGCAGCAGGGACAGGGGATACGAGCAGTACTTC

abundance: medium-sized
d_gene: TRBD1
j_gene: TRBJ2-5
v_gene: TRBV6-1
CDR3aa: CASSETGLETQYF
CDR3nt: TGTGCCAGCAGTGAGACAGGGTTGGAGACCCAGTACTTC

abundance: once
d_gene: .
j_gene: TRBJ2-7
v_gene: TRBV12-3/TRBV12-4
CDR3aa: CASSNPAGAAQQYF
CDR3nt: TGTGCCAGCAGTAATCCAGCCGGGGCAGCTCAGCAGTACTTC

abundance: .
d_gene: TRBD1
j_gene: TRBJ1-2
v_gene: TRBV10-3
CDR3aa: CAINGQEEYGYTF
CDR3nt: TGTGCCATCAATGGACAGGAGGAGTATGGCTACACCTTC

abundance: .
d_gene: .
j_gene: TRBJ2-1
v_gene: TRBV9
CDR3aa: CASSVALGASSYNEQFF
CDR3nt: TGTGCCAGCAGCGTAGCCCTGGGGGCTAGCTCCTACAATGAGCAGTTCTTC

abundance: .
d_gene: .
j_gene: TRBJ2-5
v_gene: TRBV7-6
CDR3aa: CASSLTRGETQYF
CDR3nt: TGTGCTAGCAGCTTAACCCGAGGGGAGACCCAGTACTTC

abundance: .
d_gene: TRBD1
j_gene: TRBJ1-1
v_gene: TRBV7-2
CDR3aa: CASSLAGQGTEAFF
CDR3nt: TGTGCCAGCAGCTTAGCGGGACAGGGGACTGAAGCTTTCTTT

abundance: .
d_gene: TRBD2
j_gene: TRBJ2-2
v_gene: TRBV7-8
CDR3aa: CASSRLAGATNTGELFF
CDR3nt: TGTGCCAGCAGCCGACTAGCGGGGGCGACAAACACCGGGGAGCTGTTTTTT

abundance: few
d_gene: .
j_gene: TRBJ2-7
v_gene: TRBV2
CDR3aa: CASSEVEGTRSGVEQYF
CDR3nt: TGTGCCAGCAGTGAAGTAGAGGGAACTAGGTCGGGCGTCGAGCAGTACTTC

abundance: .
d_gene: .
j_gene: TRBJ2-4
v_gene: TRBV7-9
CDR3aa: CASSPRLNIQYF
CDR3nt: TGTGCCAGCAGCCCGCGGTTAAACATTCAGTACTTC

abundance: few
d_gene: .
j_gene: TRBJ2-1
v_gene: TRBV7-3
CDR3aa: CASSLGQGPQFF
CDR3nt: TGTGCCAGCAGCTTAGGGCAGGGGCCGCAGTTCTTC

abundance: few
d_gene: TRBD1
j_gene: TRBJ1-2
v_gene: TRBV28
CDR3aa: CASSSYRGLVDGYTF
CDR3nt: TGTGCCAGCAGTTCGTACAGGGGGCTAGTGGATGGCTACACCTTC

abundance: .
d_gene: .
j_gene: TRBJ1-5
v_gene: TRBV5-3
CDR3aa: CASSLKTAGSGQPQHF
CDR3nt: TGTGCCAGCAGCTTGAAGACAGCCGGAAGTGGTCAGCCCCAGCATTTT

abundance: .
d_gene: .
j_gene: TRBJ2-4
v_gene: TRBV5-1
CDR3aa: CASSSQGAAKNIQYF
CDR3nt: TGCGCCAGCAGCTCGCAAGGGGCAGCCAAAAACATTCAGTACTTC

abundance: .
d_gene: .
j_gene: TRBJ2-7
v_gene: TRBV7-2
CDR3aa: CASSLKGNQWGEQYF
CDR3nt: TGTGCCAGCAGCTTAAAGGGAAATCAATGGGGCGAGCAGTACTTC

abundance: few
d_gene: .
j_gene: TRBJ2-4
v_gene: TRBV6-2/TRBV6-3
CDR3aa: CASRSGDSPLHF
CDR3nt: TGTGCCAGCAGATCAGGGGATTCACCCCTCCACTTC

abundance: many
d_gene: TRBD2
j_gene: TRBJ2-1
v_gene: TRBV7-2
CDR3aa: CASSLARGNEQFF
CDR3nt: TGTGCCAGCAGCTTAGCGCGGGGGAATGAGCAGTTCTTC

abundance: .
d_gene: .
j_gene: TRBJ2-1
v_gene: TRBV5-4
CDR3aa: CASSRMTQSYNEQFF
CDR3nt: TGTGCCAGCAGCCGAATGACTCAGTCCTACAATGAGCAGTTCTTC

abundance: .
d_gene: .
j_gene: TRBJ1-2
v_gene: TRBV19
CDR3aa: CASSNTQRPYGYTF
CDR3nt: TGTGCCAGTAGTAACACTCAACGGCCCTATGGCTACACCTTC

abundance: many
d_gene: .
j_gene: TRBJ1-2
v_gene: TRBV10-3
CDR3aa: CAIAEGRENYGYTF
CDR3nt: TGTGCCATCGCAGAGGGCCGGGAGAACTATGGCTACACCTTC

abundance: many
d_gene: .
j_gene: TRBJ2-3
v_gene: TRBV14
CDR3aa: CASSHPDTQYF
CDR3nt: TGTGCCAGCAGCCACCCAGATACGCAGTATTTT

abundance: .
d_gene: .
j_gene: TRBJ2-7
v_gene: TRBV7-8
CDR3aa: CASSFDRNSYEQYF
CDR3nt: TGTGCCAGCAGCTTCGACAGGAACTCCTACGAGCAGTACTTC

abundance: .
d_gene: TRBD2
j_gene: TRBJ2-1
v_gene: TRBV7-2
CDR3aa: CASSFSGGNNEQFF
CDR3nt: TGTGCCAGCAGCTTCTCGGGGGGAAACAATGAGCAGTTCTTC

abundance: many
d_gene: TRBD1
j_gene: TRBJ2-3
v_gene: TRBV28
CDR3aa: CASSSTGQARADTQYF
CDR3nt: TGTGCCAGCAGTTCCACGGGACAGGCAAGGGCAGATACGCAGTATTTT

abundance: .
d_gene: .
j_gene: TRBJ2-4
v_gene: TRBV10-2
CDR3aa: CASTSGSWEQYF
CDR3nt: TGCGCCAGCACTTCCGGGTCATGGGAGCAGTACTTC

abundance: many
d_gene: TRBD1
j_gene: TRBJ1-1
v_gene: TRBV6-1
CDR3aa: CASTFPGGLNTEAFF
CDR3nt: TGTGCCAGCACGTTTCCAGGGGGCCTGAACACTGAAGCTTTCTTT

abundance: .
d_gene: .
j_gene: TRBJ1-2
v_gene: TRBV6-4
CDR3aa: CASSPSDGNGYGYTF
CDR3nt: TGTGCCAGCAGTCCCAGCGACGGTAATGGCTATGGCTACACCTTC

abundance: .
d_gene: .
j_gene: TRBJ2-1
v_gene: TRBV7-2
CDR3aa: CASSVGTTQGNEQFF
CDR3nt: TGTGCCAGCAGCGTCGGGACGACTCAGGGGAATGAGCAGTTCTTC

abundance: few
d_gene: TRBD2
j_gene: TRBJ2-1
v_gene: TRBV7-3
CDR3aa: CASRLAGGNNEQFF
CDR3nt: TGTGCCAGCAGACTAGCGGGAGGGAACAATGAGCAGTTCTTC

abundance: few
d_gene: TRBD2
j_gene: TRBJ2-2
v_gene: TRBV4-1
CDR3aa: CASSQAGLAVNTGELFF
CDR3nt: TGCGCCAGCAGCCAAGCCGGACTAGCGGTGAACACCGGGGAGCTGTTTTTT

abundance: .
d_gene: .
j_gene: TRBJ1-2
v_gene: TRBV7-6
CDR3aa: CASSKTEARDGYTF
CDR3nt: TGTGCCAGCAGCAAGACAGAGGCCCGGGATGGCTACACCTTC

abundance: .
d_gene: .
j_gene: TRBJ2-7
v_gene: TRBV15
CDR3aa: CATSRRDPKDSEQYF
CDR3nt: TGTGCCACCAGCCGCCGGGACCCAAAGGACTCCGAGCAGTACTTC

abundance: .
d_gene: TRBD2
j_gene: TRBJ2-7
v_gene: TRBV11-2
CDR3aa: CASSLLTSGYEQYF
CDR3nt: TGTGCCAGCAGCTTATTGACTAGCGGCTACGAGCAGTACTTC

abundance: medium-sized
d_gene: .
j_gene: TRBJ2-3
v_gene: TRBV6-1
CDR3aa: CASSHGGSDTQYF
CDR3nt: TGTGCCAGCAGCCACGGCGGTTCCGATACGCAGTATTTT

abundance: .
d_gene: .
j_gene: TRBJ2-7
v_gene: TRBV6-2/TRBV6-3
CDR3aa: CASSVNYEQYF
CDR3nt: TGTGCCAGCAGCGTGAACTACGAGCAGTACTTC

abundance: .
d_gene: .
j_gene: TRBJ1-5
v_gene: TRBV4-1
CDR3aa: CASSRTPGENQPQHF
CDR3nt: TGCGCCAGCAGCCGAACCCCGGGGGAAAATCAGCCCCAGCATTTT

abundance: .
d_gene: TRBD2
j_gene: TRBJ2-1
v_gene: TRBV6-6
CDR3aa: CASSLGTSGREYEQFF
CDR3nt: TGTGCCAGCAGTCTGGGGACTAGCGGGAGGGAATATGAGCAGTTCTTC